Following are 30 T cell receptor beta chains from one sample sequenced in a study of blood T cell repertoires in COVID-19. Libraries were prepared by immunoSEQ multiplex PCR; TCRdb keeps only in-frame clonotypes and omits some of them. The sample yields about 190,000 clones, about four fifths seen once. Sample: PBMCs or T cells enriched from blood (not recorded which). The receptors come from a woman in her thirties who had recovered from COVID-19.

This clone is a singleton in its sample. This chain uses TRBV7-9 with TRBJ1-1, with D maybe TRBD1 (5 bases). The V end was cut by 6 bases, the J end by 8 bases, with 10 bases between. This CDR3 has 11 residues. Per the germline V gene, CDR1 is SEHNR and CDR2 is FQNEAQ (reference sequence). DNA of the CDR3: TGTGCCAGCAGTACAGGCAACGAAGCTTTCTTT. Its protein is CASSTGNEAFF.

This clone was seen only once. The CDR3 loop is CASSMSVSPLHF. In DNA form, the CDR3 reads TGTGCCAGTAGTATGTCAGTTTCACCCCTCCACTTT. The chain recombines TRBV19 with TRBJ1-6; D is unclear. Germline V gene lookup returns CDR1 LNHDA and CDR2 SQIVND (reference sequence). Trimming stripped 3 bases from V and 9 bases from J, with 6 bases between. The CDR3 has 12 amino acids.

V usage is TRBV9 and J usage is TRBJ2-1; the match to TRBD1 covers 8 bases. V trimming: 4 bases; J trimming: 4 bases; junction bases outside the gene matches: 4. The CDR3 runs to 14 residues. Germline V gives CDR1 SGDLS, CDR2 YYNGEE. The DNA for the CDR3 is TGTGCCAGCAGCCGGGACAGGACTTACAATGAGCAGTTCTTC. Translation gives CASSRDRTYNEQFF.

This clone showed up just a few times. This sequence joins TRBV18 and TRBJ1-2; perhaps TRBD1 as D (5 bases). Between the trimmed V and J ends, which lost 3 bases and 0 bases, there was a span of 8 bases. The V gene's germline CDR1 is KGHSH and CDR2 LQKENI. This CDR3 is 14 amino acids long. The CDR3 region has the DNA TGTGCCAGCTCACCCCAAGGGGCTAACTATGGCTACACCTTC. Translation gives CASSPQGANYGYTF.

Worth noting for this clone: One end of the junction is discordant with germline, which a read error may explain. The chain employs TRBV5-4 and TRBJ2-7; D call uncertain. This CDR3 has 16 amino acids. Germline V gene sequence: CDR1 SGHNT, CDR2 YYREEE (reference sequence). The CDR3 loop reads CASSPTGGTSSFEQYF. CDR3 coding DNA: TGTGCCAGCAGCCCAACTGGCGGCACGTCCTCCTTCGAGCAGTACTTC.

The CDR3 spells CASSIAAGLTGELFF. The DNA of the CDR3 is TGTGCCAGTAGTATAGCTGCAGGGTTGACCGGGGAGCTGTTTTTT. This chain connects TRBV19 to TRBJ2-2, with D possibly TRBD1 on 5 matching bases. The CDR3 has 15 amino acids. The V end lost 1 base, the J end lost 5 bases, and 11 bases lay between the germline ends. Germline V gene data show CDR1 as LNHDA and CDR2 as SQIVND (reference sequence).

The chain recombines TRBV28 with TRBJ2-3, with 12 bases fitting TRBD2. Germline V CDR1 and CDR2: MDHEN, SYDVKM. Trimming removed 0 bases from V and 0 bases from J; junction bases left unmatched: 1. The CDR3 loop spans 17 amino acids. The CDR3 loop is CASSLWGTSGSTDTQYF. CDR3 nucleotides: TGTGCCAGCAGTTTATGGGGGACTAGCGGGAGCACAGATACGCAGTATTTT.

The chain has TRBV11-2 and TRBJ1-2, with 10 bases matching TRBD1. CDR1 SGHAT and CDR2 FQNNGV come from the germline V gene. V dropped 3 bases and J dropped 5; count of bases not matched to a gene: 6. The CDR3 consists of 15 residues. Here the CDR3 reads CASSLTGTGAYGYTF. CDR3 coding DNA: TGTGCCAGCAGCTTGACCGGGACAGGGGCATATGGCTACACCTTC.

The rearrangement links TRBV19 to TRBJ1-6; a weak D match, TRBD1 (5 bases). V shed 3 bases and J shed 7 bases, with 13 bases lying between them. The length of the CDR3 is 15 residues. Germline V lookup: CDR1 LNHDA, CDR2 SQIVND (reference sequence). The CDR3 protein is CASSMGGLGNSPLHF. In DNA form, the CDR3 reads TGTGCCAGTAGTATGGGGGGGTTGGGGAATTCACCCCTCCACTTT.

In its sample, this clone was seen once. The gene calls are TRBV7-8 and TRBJ1-2; D not resolved. Germline V gives CDR1 SGHVS, CDR2 FQNEAQ. The CDR3 consists of 13 residues. V was shortened by 2 bases and J by 0 bases, with 4 bases between the two germline ends. The CDR3: CASSLTPNYGYTF. DNA for the CDR3: TGTGCCAGCAGCTTAACACCTAACTATGGCTACACCTTC. The full variable domain, in which reference TRBV7-8 and TRBJ1-2 provide the parts outside the CDR3, is GAGVSQSPRYKVAKRGQDVALRCDPISGHVSLFWYQQALGQGPEFLTYFQNEAQLDKSGLPSDRFFAERPEGSVSTLKIQRTQQEDSAVYLCASSLTPNYGYTFGSGTRLTVV.

The chain employs TRBV7-9 and TRBJ1-1, with a tentative D call TRBD1 (6 bases). Germline V gene data show CDR1 as SEHNR and CDR2 as FQNEAQ (reference sequence). Trimming cost V 0 bases and J 5 bases, with 16 bases left between them. The CDR3 runs to 16 residues. The CDR3 region is CASSLAGAGEGTEAFF. The CDR3 nucleotides read TGTGCCAGCAGCTTAGCGGGGGCAGGGGAGGGGACTGAAGCTTTCTTT.

V usage is TRBV6-5 and J usage is TRBJ2-2, with 11 nucleotides matching TRBD1. The CDR3 is 15 residues long. J gave up 3 bases and V 4 bases, and 1 base lay outside the gene matches. From germline, CDR1 is MNHEY and CDR2 SVGAGI. Here the CDR3 reads CASSWTGGHTGELFF. CDR3 sequence (DNA): TGTGCCAGCAGTTGGACAGGGGGCCACACCGGGGAGCTGTTTTTT.

The DNA of the CDR3 is TGCGCCAGCAGCTCTGACAGGGGAGGGGGCAACTATGGCTACACCTTC. Its translation: CASSSDRGGGNYGYTF. This chain joins TRBV5-1 and TRBJ1-2; 8 nucleotides agree with TRBD1. There are 16 residues in the CDR3. V trimming: 3 bases; J trimming: 2 bases; junction bases outside the gene matches: 9. Germline-derived CDR1 and CDR2 are SGHRS and YFSETQ.

The chain uses TRBV6-5 and TRBJ1-6; 7 bases are a match to TRBD1. Trimming took 5 bases from V and 7 from J; bases not matched to a gene: 8. The CDR3 sequence is 15 residues long. The germline V gene encodes CDR1 MNHEY and CDR2 SVGAGI. The chain's CDR3 is CASSKQGIANSPLHF. The CDR3 DNA sequence: TGTGCCAGCAGTAAACAGGGGATCGCGAATTCACCCCTCCACTTT.

The chain joins TRBV5-6 to TRBJ1-2, with a tentative D call TRBD1 (5 bases). V was clipped by 4 bases and J by 4 bases, with 14 bases between them. CDR1 and CDR2 from the germline V gene are SGHDT and YYEEEE. This CDR3 spans 14 amino acids. The CDR3 coding sequence is TGTGCCAGCAGCCCCACAGGTGGTTTCTATGGCTACACCTTC. It codes for CASSPTGGFYGYTF.

V usage is TRBV27 and J usage is TRBJ1-1, with 8 bases identical to TRBD1. V was pared by 9 bases and J by 2 bases, with 8 bases of the junction left unmatched. The germline CDR1 and CDR2 sequences are MNHEY and SMNVEV (reference sequence). The CDR3 has 14 amino acids. In DNA, the CDR3 is TGTGCCAGTGCCCCGACAGGGGTTAACACTGAAGCTTTCTTT. It codes for CASAPTGVNTEAFF.

The rearrangement links TRBV6-5 to TRBJ2-2; D perhaps matches TRBD1 (5 bases). Germline V gives CDR1 MNHEY, CDR2 SVGAGI. The CDR3 totals 14 residues. Deletions cut 6 bases from V and 6 bases from J, with 14 bases between. This chain's CDR3 is CASSPARGAGELFF. The CDR3, as DNA: TGTGCCAGCAGCCCGGCTAGGGGTGCCGGGGAGCTGTTTTTT.

V and J are TRBV28 and TRBJ1-1; D is unclear. The V gene lost 2 bases and the J gene lost 6 bases, with 13 bases spanning the gap. This CDR3 is built from 14 residues. Germline V CDR1 and CDR2: MDHEN, SYDVKM. For the CDR3, the DNA is TGTGCCAGCAGTTTAGAGTCGGGGATCGCTGAAGCTTTCTTT. Residues: CASSLESGIAEAFF.

J is TRBJ1-6 and V is TRBV11-1; D call uncertain. This CDR3 contains 13 residues. V shed 3 bases and J shed 9 bases, with 9 bases lying between them. Germline V CDR1 and CDR2: SGHAT, FQDESV (reference sequence). The CDR3 loop is CASSLIRSSPLHF. CDR3 sequence (DNA): TGTGCCAGCAGCTTGATTAGGAGTTCACCCCTCCACTTT. The variable domain in full, completed from reference TRBV11-1 and TRBJ1-6, reads EAEVAQSPRYKITEKSQAVAFWCDPISGHATLYWYRQILGQGPELLVQFQDESVVDDSQLPKDRFSAERLKGVDSTLKIQPAELGDSAMYLCASSLIRSSPLHFGNGTRLTVT.

This clone was detected once. This chain connects TRBV5-1 to TRBJ2-1; 10 nucleotides agree with TRBD2. CDR1 and CDR2 (germline): SGHRS, YFSETQ. V was clipped by 0 bases and J by 8 bases; unmatched bases: 2. The CDR3 extends over 14 amino acids. CDR3 sequence: CASSLEAGGHEQFF. In nucleotides, the CDR3 is TGCGCCAGCAGCTTGGAAGCGGGAGGGCATGAGCAGTTCTTC.

This clone occurred once. The chain joins TRBV5-5 to TRBJ2-7; D ambiguous. Germline loops: CDR1 SGHKS, CDR2 YYEKEE (reference sequence). This CDR3 spans 15 amino acids. Trimming took 1 base from V and 0 from J, leaving 11 bases between them. Here the CDR3 reads CASSLSRISSYEQYF. CDR3 bases: TGTGCCAGCAGCTTGTCGCGGATCAGCTCCTACGAGCAGTACTTC.

This rearrangement joins TRBV2 to TRBJ2-5; possibly TRBD2 for D (7 bases). The V end lost 4 bases, the J end lost 4 bases, and 10 bases lay between the germline ends. The CDR3 totals 13 residues. Germline CDR1 is SNHLY and CDR2 is FYNNEI. This CDR3 reads CASSAGGRETQYF. The DNA for the CDR3 is TGTGCCAGCAGTGCCGGGGGGCGAGAGACCCAGTACTTC.

The J gene is TRBJ2-7, the V gene TRBV6-5, with TRBD2 matching over 8 bases. Losses at the gene ends were 7 bases for V and 3 bases for J; bases not matched to a gene: 2. The CDR3 covers 12 residues. CDR1 and CDR2 from the germline V gene are MNHEY and SVGAGI. The CDR3 DNA reads as TGTGCCAGCAAGGGACTAGACTACGAGCAGTACTTC. The encoded protein is CASKGLDYEQYF.

J is TRBJ1-5 and V is TRBV19; tentative D call: TRBD1 (5 bases). The germline V and J ends were trimmed by 8 bases and 0 bases, with 11 bases remaining between them. The CDR3 sequence is 14 residues long. Germline V gives CDR1 LNHDA, CDR2 SQIVND (reference sequence). The chain's CDR3 is CASCWGDSNQPQHF. The CDR3 bases are TGTGCCAGTTGTTGGGGCGATAGCAATCAGCCCCAGCATTTT.

Only one count was recorded for this clone. CDR3 amino acids: CASSFELSSYEQYF. CDR3 nucleotides: TGTGCCAGCAGCTTCGAACTCTCCTCCTACGAGCAGTACTTC. This sequence joins TRBV7-2 and TRBJ2-7; D unclear. Germline CDR1 reads SGHTA; CDR2 reads FQGNSA. V lost 3 bases to trimming and J lost 0 bases, with 9 bases between them. This CDR3 comprises 14 residues.

This clone was detected a few times. V gene TRBV19 combines with J gene TRBJ2-1, with D perhaps TRBD1 (6 bases). Trimming took off 3 bases at V and 5 bases at J, with 11 bases between the two ends. Germline values: CDR1 LNHDA, CDR2 SQIVND (reference sequence). The CDR3 totals 14 residues. The CDR3, as DNA: TGTGCCAGTAGTATTCTCCGGGACAACAATGAGCAGTTCTTC. It is translated as CASSILRDNNEQFF.

Only one count was recorded for this clone. The rearrangement uses TRBV3-1 (or the pseudogene TRBV3-2) and TRBJ1-6, with TRBD1 matching 8 bases. CDR1 is LGHDT and CDR2 is YNNKEL in the germline V gene (reference sequence). Unmatched junction bases numbered 13, after V lost 5 bases and J lost 13 bases. CDR3 length: 15 residues. CDR3 DNA sequence: TGTGCCAGCAGCTTAGGACAGGGCGGGTTGGGGCCCCTCCACTTT. Amino acid sequence: CASSLGQGGLGPLHF.

The rearrangement joins TRBV12-3 or TRBV12-4 to TRBJ1-2; D is possibly TRBD1 (5 bases). Trimming shortened V by 7 bases and J by 4 bases, and 10 bases separated the two germline ends. CDR3 length: 12 amino acids. The CDR3 bases are TGTGCCAGCACCGACAGTACCTATGGCTACACCTTC. It yields the protein CASTDSTYGYTF.

The rearrangement joins TRBV3-1 (or the pseudogene TRBV3-2) to TRBJ1-2; 11 bases are a match to TRBD1. From germline, CDR1 is LGHDT and CDR2 YNNKEL (reference sequence). J was trimmed by 4 bases and V by 5 bases; bases with no gene match: 6. The CDR3 is 15 amino acids. The CDR3 DNA is TGTGCCAGCAGCTCTGGGACAGGGGGGACCTATGGCTACACCTTC. It translates to CASSSGTGGTYGYTF.

V is TRBV25-1 and J is TRBJ2-5; 8 nucleotides line up with TRBD2. The ends lost 1 base at V and 2 bases at J; junction bases unmatched: 6. In germline, CDR1 is MGHDK, CDR2 SYGVNS. The CDR3 covers 16 residues. The CDR3 nucleotides read TGTGCCAGCAGTGAATTAAGGTTAGCGGGACAAGAGACCCAGTACTTC. Amino acids: CASSELRLAGQETQYF. The full variable domain, rest sourced from reference TRBV25-1 and TRBJ2-5, is EADIYQTPRYLVIGTGKKITLECSQTMGHDKMYWYQQDPGMELHLIHYSYGVNSTEKGDLSSESTVSRIRTEHFPLTLESARPSHTSQYLCASSELRLAGQETQYFGPGTRLLVL.